This T cell receptor beta chain was sequenced during a study of blood T cells in healthy people across ages. Study in general: About one barcoded beta molecule per two T cells was captured by template switching.

Donor samples were obtained from healthy Caucasian individuals from Russia, aged 6 to 90. This CDR3 has 13 residues. Germline values: CDR1 KGHSH, CDR2 LQKENI. The V gene lost 2 bases and the J gene lost 14 bases, with 17 bases spanning the gap. This clonotype appeared a few times. The second PCR ran about 6 to 11 cycles with a sample-barcoded 5' primer and J-beta primers. Each cDNA molecule was tagged by a template-switch adaptor that had 12 random nucleotides. TCRdb processed the 5' RACE reads anew with MiXCR; each CDR3 protein has one entry. This sample has around 2 million distinct CDR3 sequences, with about 39% found just once.

The sequencing sample was made of blood. The rearrangement joins TRBV18 to TRBJ2-3; D gene ambiguous. The TCR originated in a human donor in good health. The CDR3 region is CASSPVFEGGPYF. The DNA for the CDR3 is TGTGCCAGCTCACCAGTCTTTGAAGGTGGACCGTATTTT.